This T cell receptor beta chain came from a study of blood T cell repertoires in COVID-19. The overall study: Sources were T cells, B-cell-depleted T cells, or PBMCs; the material itself was cDNA or gDNA.

The CDR3 has 13 residues. Trimming shortened V by 5 bases and J by 3 bases, and 11 bases separated the two germline ends. Germline values: CDR1 MGHRA, CDR2 YSYEKL. In the original processing: Estimation of nucleated cell counts relied on the amplification of reference gene primers. Data came from immunoSEQ multiplex PCR; TCRdb stores just in-frame clones and leaves some out. Clonal size and the V and J genes are those of that table, whereas D and trimming came from the DNA. The repertoire includes over 250,000 clones, roughly 89% of them detected once, and under 2.5% sits in the top ten. The participants were between 18 and 89 years old and came from 24 US areas. The study assigned cohorts using participant-reported clinical history.

The origin of this receptor is a woman between 55 and 75 years old who had recovered from COVID-19. The chain has TRBV4-1 and TRBJ2-7; D possibly corresponds to TRBD1 (5 bases). Source material: PBMCs or T cells enriched from blood (not recorded which). The CDR3, as DNA: TGCGCCAGCAGCTACCAAGGGGACTACGAGCAGTACTTC. Residues: CASSYQGDYEQYF.